This T cell receptor beta chain derives from a study of blood T cell repertoires in COVID-19. Overall study context: Collection of acute and convalescent COVID-19 samples took place in the United States, Italy and Spain. Nucleic acid was either cDNA or gDNA, and it came from T cells, B-cell-depleted T cells, or PBMCs.

How the authors handled the data: From reference gene primer amplification, estimates of nucleated cell counts were derived. Sequenced by immunoSEQ multiplex PCR; TCRdb stores in-frame clones only, minus some. The V and J calls and clone size are taken from that table; D and trimming were inferred from the DNA. The sample holds 300,000 or so clones, about 84% seen once. The CDR3 totals 14 residues. Germline CDR1 and CDR2: SGHDT and YYEEEE. The V gene lost 2 bases and the J gene lost 4 bases, with 12 bases spanning the gap. This clonotype was sampled from a woman aged 50 to 65 with acute or convalescent COVID-19. The chain recombines TRBV5-6 with TRBJ1-2, with a tentative D call TRBD1 (5 bases). Sequencing was carried out using peripheral blood. DNA for the CDR3: TGTGCCAGCAGCTTTCAAGGAGGGGCCTATGGCTACACCTTC. Protein: CASSFQGGAYGYTF.